The 24 T cell receptor beta chains reported below all come from one sample, sequenced in a study of T cells in narcolepsy. Clones were sequenced by immunoSEQ multiplex PCR, and TCRdb holds only the in-frame ones, with some missing. The sample lists roughly 27,000 clones; roughly 80% were seen once. Sequencing was done on a sample of memory (CD45RA-) CD4+ T cells from blood. These receptors all stem from a human donor in good health.

The chain couples TRBV20-1 to TRBJ2-3, with unresolved D. Germline CDR1 is DFQATT and CDR2 is SNEGSKA (reference sequence). The CDR3 sequence is 10 residues long. Trimming left V 3 bases short and J 6 bases short, with 4 bases between. The CDR3 loop is CSASVDTQYF. CDR3 coding DNA: TGCAGTGCTAGTGTGGATACGCAGTATTTT.

The CDR3 is CASSEPSGRGGANVLTF. In nucleotides, the CDR3 is TGTGCCAGCAGTGAACCTAGCGGGAGGGGTGGGGCCAACGTCCTGACTTTC. The V and J genes are TRBV2 and TRBJ2-6; TRBD2 agrees at 12 bases. The CDR3 totals 17 residues. V gave up 2 bases and J gave up 3 bases; unmatched junction bases: 2. Germline CDR1 reads SNHLY; CDR2 reads FYNNEI.

This clone was picked up one time. The rearrangement uses TRBV19 and TRBJ1-2; D is uncertain. Germline V gene data show CDR1 as LNHDA and CDR2 as SQIVND (reference sequence). The germline V and J ends were trimmed by 4 bases and 0 bases, with 6 bases remaining between them. The CDR3 has 13 residues. The chain's CDR3 is CASSNRANYGYTF. CDR3 sequence (DNA): TGTGCCAGTAGTAATAGGGCTAACTATGGCTACACCTTC.

The chain links TRBV6-5 to TRBJ2-5; D uncertain. Germline V gene sequence: CDR1 MNHEY, CDR2 SVGAGI. V dropped 5 bases and J dropped 4 bases, with 11 bases sitting between them. The CDR3 contains 13 residues. The CDR3 region is CASSPSLIETQYF. The CDR3 region has the DNA TGTGCCAGCAGTCCCTCCCTTATAGAGACCCAGTACTTC.

The V call is TRBV29-1, the J call TRBJ1-1, with D uncertain. Per the germline V gene, CDR1 is SQVTM and CDR2 is ANQGSEA. The CDR3 loop spans 13 amino acids. V was shortened by 7 bases and J by 0 bases, with 12 bases between the two germline ends. The CDR3 DNA follows: TGCAGCGCGTTGAAAGGGATGAACACTGAAGCTTTCTTT. This translates into CSALKGMNTEAFF.

The chain carries TRBV9 and TRBJ2-7; the match to TRBD1 covers 11 bases. The length of the CDR3 is 16 residues. The germline gives CDR1 SGDLS, CDR2 YYNGEE. J gave up 6 bases and V 3 bases, and 11 bases lay outside the gene matches. CDR3 nucleotides: TGTGCCAGCAGCGCAGGAACCGGGACAGGGGGTGGCGAGCAGTACTTC. It encodes CASSAGTGTGGGEQYF.

This chain connects TRBV28 to TRBJ1-2; D is unresolved. This CDR3 is built from 12 residues. The V and J ends lost 5 bases and 3 bases respectively, with 7 bases between them. From germline, CDR1 is MDHEN and CDR2 SYDVKM. In nucleotides, the CDR3 is TGTGCCAGCAGTCAGAGACACTATGGCTACACCTTC. This sequence encodes CASSQRHYGYTF.

The rearrangement joins TRBV29-1 to TRBJ1-2; 7 bases agree with TRBD1. V dropped 7 bases and J dropped 7; count of bases not matched to a gene: 9. The CDR3 consists of 12 residues. The germline V gene has CDR1 SQVTM and CDR2 ANQGSEA. The CDR3 DNA reads TGCAGCGAGTCCAGGGGGAGTACTGGCTACACCTTC. Encoded protein: CSESRGSTGYTF.

The chain links TRBV7-2 to TRBJ2-6; 7 bases agree with TRBD1. Germline V lookup: CDR1 SGHTA, CDR2 FQGNSA. V trimming: 5 bases; J trimming: 0 bases; junction bases outside the gene matches: 4. This CDR3 is 16 amino acids long. The CDR3 sequence is CASSQGQSSGANVLTF. CDR3 DNA: TGTGCCAGCAGCCAGGGACAGAGCTCTGGGGCCAACGTCCTGACTTTC.

CDR3 loop: CASSLALSDNEQFF. CDR3 DNA: TGTGCCAGCAGCTTAGCTTTGTCTGACAATGAGCAGTTCTTC. The chain combines TRBV7-2 with TRBJ2-1; D is uncertain. The CDR3 has 14 residues. The germline V gene encodes CDR1 SGHTA and CDR2 FQGNSA. V lost 0 bases, J lost 5 bases, and 8 bases lay in between.

Here the CDR3 reads CASSSGSGANVLTF. For the CDR3, the DNA is TGTGCCAGCAGCTCAGGCTCTGGGGCCAACGTCCTGACTTTC. This chain connects TRBV7-3 to TRBJ2-6; D unclear. Germline lookup yields CDR1 SGHTA and CDR2 FQGTGA. This CDR3 is 14 amino acids long. V was cut by 4 bases and J by 0 bases, with 4 bases left in between. The variable domain in full, completed from reference TRBV7-3 and TRBJ2-6, reads GAGVSQTPSNKVTEKGKYVELRCDPISGHTALYWYRQSLGQGPEFLIYFQGTGAADDSGLPNDRFFAVRPEGSVSTLKIQRTERGDSAVYLCASSSGSGANVLTFGAGSRLTVL.

This sequence joins TRBV7-2 and TRBJ2-1; 8 nucleotides align to TRBD2. Germline assignment: CDR1 SGHTA and CDR2 FQGNSA. This CDR3 has 16 residues. With 2 bases clipped from V and 3 bases from J, the junction kept 6 bases outside the gene matches. The CDR3 nucleotides read TGTGCCAGCAGCTTACCAGCGGGAGCTGTCTACAATGAGCAGTTCTTC. It is translated as CASSLPAGAVYNEQFF.

In its sample, this clone was seen once. This chain links TRBV6-1 with TRBJ1-1; D uncertain. The CDR3 length is 13 residues. The germline gives CDR1 MNHNS, CDR2 SASEGT. V gave up 3 bases and J gave up 11 bases, with 16 bases separating them. In DNA, the CDR3 is TGTGCCAGCAGTGAGGACGGTCAAACGAGGGCTTTCTTT. This sequence encodes CASSEDGQTRAFF.

This chain uses TRBV6-1 with TRBJ1-1; 7 bases map to TRBD1. CDR1 is MNHNS and CDR2 is SASEGT in the germline V gene. CDR3 size: 15 residues. V was pared by 8 bases and J by 0 bases, with 9 bases of the junction left unmatched. The DNA of the CDR3 is TGTGCCAGCCCCCCGGGACAGAGGATGAACACTGAAGCTTTCTTT. Its protein product is CASPPGQRMNTEAFF.

The chain recombines TRBV30 with TRBJ2-1, with 11 bases lining up with TRBD2. The CDR3 runs to 14 residues. Germline V gives CDR1 GTSNPN, CDR2 SVGIG (reference sequence). The ends lost 5 bases at V and 6 bases at J; junction bases unmatched: 6. The CDR3 here is CAWLRLAGINEQFF. The CDR3, as DNA: TGTGCCTGGCTTAGACTAGCGGGAATCAATGAGCAGTTCTTC. The whole variable domain, remainder taken from reference TRBV30 and TRBJ2-1, is SQTIHQWPATLVQPVGSPLSLECTVEGTSNPNLYWYRQAAGRGLQLLFYSVGIGQISSEVPQNLSASRPQDRQFILSSKKLLLSDSGFYLCAWLRLAGINEQFFGPGTRLTVL.

Of note for this clone: An end of the junction differs from the germline gene, which may be a read error. This chain joins TRBV29-1 and TRBJ1-2; D is perhaps TRBD1 (6 bases). The CDR3 consists of 11 residues. Germline lookup yields CDR1 SQVTM and CDR2 ANQGSEA. The CDR3 protein is CSAQGSDGHTF. CDR3 nucleotides: TGCAGCGCACAGGGATCGGATGGCCACACCTTC.

The rearrangement links TRBV29-1 to TRBJ2-3; perhaps TRBD2 as D (6 bases). Trimming left V 4 bases short and J 1 base short, with 18 bases between. Germline V lookup: CDR1 SQVTM, CDR2 ANQGSEA. This CDR3 region has 16 residues. The DNA of the CDR3 is TGCAGCGTTGGGTCCGAGCGGGCGGCGGGCACAGATACGCAGTATTTT. Its protein is CSVGSERAAGTDTQYF.

This clone came up a few times. Distinct nucleotide sequences in the sample also encode this CDR3. The CDR3, as DNA: TGTGCCAGCAGCTTAGGCATTCTTAGGGGCTCTTACGAGCAGTACTTC. Protein product: CASSLGILRGSYEQYF. The chain carries TRBV7-2 and TRBJ2-7; the D gene is possibly TRBD1 (5 bases). V lost 1 base to trimming and J lost 4 bases, with 17 bases between them. This CDR3 contains 16 residues. The germline gives CDR1 SGHTA, CDR2 FQGNSA.

The rearrangement uses TRBV5-6 and TRBJ2-5; TRBD2 might be the D (5 bases). Germline CDR1 is SGHDT and CDR2 is YYEEEE. Between the trimmed V and J ends, which lost 4 bases and 3 bases, there was a span of 10 bases. The length of the CDR3 is 13 residues. The CDR3 region has the DNA TGTGCCAGCAGCCTGACTAACAAAGAGACCCAGTACTTC. It translates to CASSLTNKETQYF.

Only one count was recorded for this clone. The conserved phenylalanine or tryptophan is not found at the CDR3 terminus, so this likely reflects a read error. Because the CDR3's place on the DNA is in doubt, the DNA is left out and the CDR3 is given as listed by TCRdb. The rearrangement joins TRBV5-4 to TRBJ1-2. CDR1 SGHNT and CDR2 YYREEE come from the germline V gene (reference sequence). The CDR3 is 9 amino acids long, termini counted. The CDR3 sequence is CASSLKGGV.

This chain links TRBV7-6 with TRBJ1-2; 9 bases map to TRBD1. The CDR3 runs 15 residues. Germline lookup yields CDR1 SGHVS and CDR2 FNYEAQ. Losses at the gene ends were 1 base for V and 4 bases for J; bases not matched to a gene: 4. The CDR3 loop reads CASSLVGQGSYGYTF. Here the CDR3 DNA reads TGTGCCAGCAGCTTAGTGGGACAGGGTTCCTATGGCTACACCTTC.

The chain uses TRBV18 and TRBJ2-1; 7 bases fit TRBD1. The CDR3 consists of 16 residues. CDR1 and CDR2 (germline): KGHSH, LQKENI. With 2 bases clipped from V and 3 bases from J, the junction kept 7 bases outside the gene matches. The DNA for the CDR3 is TGTGCCAGCTCACCATCACAGGGGAATCTCTACAATGAGCAGTTCTTC. Translating it yields CASSPSQGNLYNEQFF.

The chain links TRBV5-4 to TRBJ2-7; D might be TRBD2 (5 bases). The CDR3 contains 14 residues. The V end was cut by 0 bases, the J end by 2 bases, with 9 bases between. The germline V gene has CDR1 SGHNT and CDR2 YYREEE (reference sequence). DNA for the CDR3: TGTGCCAGCAGCTTGGCCGGGGTCACCTACGAGCAGTACTTC. Translated, it gives CASSLAGVTYEQYF. Variable domain in full (rest from reference TRBV5-4 and TRBJ2-7): ETGVTQSPTHLIKTRGQQVTLRCSSQSGHNTVSWYQQALGQGPQFIFQYYREEENGRGNFPPRFSGLQFPNYSSELNVNALELDDSALYLCASSLAGVTYEQYFGPGTRLTVT.

CDR3 in DNA: TGTGCCGGGACGGTGGGTTCTGGTTACGAGCAGTACTTC. It translates to CAGTVGSGYEQYF. The rearrangement links TRBV30 to TRBJ2-5; TRBD1 or TRBD2 may be the D gene (5 bases each). The J call may be mistaken, given a closer DNA end match to TRBJ2-7. Germline values: CDR1 GTSNPN, CDR2 SVGIG (reference sequence). The CDR3 spans 13 residues.